The sequence of this TCR beta chain was determined in a study of blood T cell repertoires in COVID-19. Recruited during active infection, patients (from Seattle) were subsequently followed longitudinally. The data were produced by immunoSEQ multiplex PCR, yet TCRdb's version contains in-frame clones alone and is incomplete. The sample shows about 250,000 clones, approximately 88% of them seen only once. Germline CDR1 reads MDHEN; CDR2 reads SYDVKM. This CDR3 spans 16 amino acids. Losses at the gene ends were 5 bases for V and 1 base for J; bases not matched to a gene: 6. The specimen was peripheral blood. The chain has TRBV28 and TRBJ2-1; 9 bases fit TRBD1. The receptor was derived from a woman under 40 with COVID-19, enrolled during active disease. CDR3: CASSPLQGASYNEQFF. CDR3 bases: TGTGCCAGCAGTCCCCTACAGGGGGCTTCCTACAATGAGCAGTTCTTC.